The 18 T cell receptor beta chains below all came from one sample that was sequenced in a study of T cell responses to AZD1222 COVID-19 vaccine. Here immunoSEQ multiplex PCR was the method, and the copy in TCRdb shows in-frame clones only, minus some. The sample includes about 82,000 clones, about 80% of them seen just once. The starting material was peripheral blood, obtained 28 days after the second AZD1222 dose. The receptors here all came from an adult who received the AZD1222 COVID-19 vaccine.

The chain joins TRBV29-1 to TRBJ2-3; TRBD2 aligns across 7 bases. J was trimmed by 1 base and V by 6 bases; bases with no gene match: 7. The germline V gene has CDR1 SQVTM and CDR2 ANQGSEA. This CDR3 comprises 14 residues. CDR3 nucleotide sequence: TGCAGCGTCTCCCTGGCGGGAGGCACAGATACGCAGTATTTT. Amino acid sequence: CSVSLAGGTDTQYF.

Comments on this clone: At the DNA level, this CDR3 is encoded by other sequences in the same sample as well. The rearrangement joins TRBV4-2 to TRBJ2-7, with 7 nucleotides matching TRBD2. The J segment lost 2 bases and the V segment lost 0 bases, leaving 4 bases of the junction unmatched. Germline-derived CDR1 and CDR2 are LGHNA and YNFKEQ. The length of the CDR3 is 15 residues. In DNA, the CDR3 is TGTGCCAGCAGCCAAGACCCCGGGACTACCTACGAGCAGTACTTC. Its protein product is CASSQDPGTTYEQYF.

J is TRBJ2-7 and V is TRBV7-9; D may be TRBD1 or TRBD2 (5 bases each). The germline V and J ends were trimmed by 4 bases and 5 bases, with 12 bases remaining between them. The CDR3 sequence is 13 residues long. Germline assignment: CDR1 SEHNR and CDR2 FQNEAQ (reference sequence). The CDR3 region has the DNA TGTGCCAGCAGCTCTGTCGGGGACCACGAGCAGTACTTC. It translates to CASSSVGDHEQYF.

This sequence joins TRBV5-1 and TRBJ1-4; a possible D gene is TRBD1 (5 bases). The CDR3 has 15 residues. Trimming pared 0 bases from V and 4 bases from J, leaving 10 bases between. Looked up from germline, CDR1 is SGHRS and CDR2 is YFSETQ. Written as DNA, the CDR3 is TGCGCCAGCAGCTTGGGGTCAGGGAGTAATGAAAAACTGTTTTTT. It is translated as CASSLGSGSNEKLFF.

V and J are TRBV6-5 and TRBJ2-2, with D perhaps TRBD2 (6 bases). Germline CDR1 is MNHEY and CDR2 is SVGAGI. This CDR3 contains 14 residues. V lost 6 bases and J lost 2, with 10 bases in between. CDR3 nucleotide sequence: TGTGCCAGCAGAACCGGGACTAACACCGGGGAGCTGTTTTTT. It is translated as CASRTGTNTGELFF.

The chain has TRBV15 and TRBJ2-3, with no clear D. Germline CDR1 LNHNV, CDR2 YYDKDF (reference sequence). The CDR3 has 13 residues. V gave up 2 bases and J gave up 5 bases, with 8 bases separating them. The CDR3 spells CATSRTNKDTQYF. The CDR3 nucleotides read TGTGCCACCAGCAGAACAAACAAAGATACGCAGTATTTT.

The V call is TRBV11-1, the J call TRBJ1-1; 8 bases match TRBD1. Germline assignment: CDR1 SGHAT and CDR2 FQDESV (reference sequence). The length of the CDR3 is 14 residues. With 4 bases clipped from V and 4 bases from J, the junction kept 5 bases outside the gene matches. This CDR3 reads CASSSQGAGTEAFF. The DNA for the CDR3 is TGTGCCAGCAGCTCTCAGGGGGCCGGCACTGAAGCTTTCTTT.

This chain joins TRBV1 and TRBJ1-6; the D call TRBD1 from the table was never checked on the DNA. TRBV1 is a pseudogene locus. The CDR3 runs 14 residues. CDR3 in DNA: TGCACCAGCAGTCCGACAGGGCGGAATTCACCCCTCCACTTT. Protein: CTSSPTGRNSPLHF.

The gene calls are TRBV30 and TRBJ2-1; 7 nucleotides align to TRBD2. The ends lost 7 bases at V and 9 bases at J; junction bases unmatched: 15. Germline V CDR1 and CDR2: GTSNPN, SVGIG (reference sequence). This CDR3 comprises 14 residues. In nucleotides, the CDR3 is TGTGCCTCGGCGAAGCTCGCGGGAGTTGGTGAGCAGTTCTTC. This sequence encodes CASAKLAGVGEQFF.

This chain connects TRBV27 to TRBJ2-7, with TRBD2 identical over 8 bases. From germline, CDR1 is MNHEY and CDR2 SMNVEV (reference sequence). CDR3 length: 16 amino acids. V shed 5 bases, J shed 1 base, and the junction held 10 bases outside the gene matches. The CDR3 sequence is CASSPFSAGGSYEQYF. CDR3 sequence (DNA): TGTGCCAGCAGTCCCTTTAGCGCGGGAGGTTCCTACGAGCAGTACTTC.

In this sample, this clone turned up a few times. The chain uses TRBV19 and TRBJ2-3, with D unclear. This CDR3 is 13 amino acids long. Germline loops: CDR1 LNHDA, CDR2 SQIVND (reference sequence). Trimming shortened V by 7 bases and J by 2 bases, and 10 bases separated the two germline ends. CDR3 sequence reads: CASITPFTDTQYF. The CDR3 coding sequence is TGTGCCAGTATTACGCCTTTCACAGATACGCAGTATTTT.

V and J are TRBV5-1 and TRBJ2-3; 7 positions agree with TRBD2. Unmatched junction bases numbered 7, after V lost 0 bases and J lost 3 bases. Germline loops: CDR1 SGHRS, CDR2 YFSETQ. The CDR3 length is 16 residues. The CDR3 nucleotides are TGCGCCAGCAGCTTGGGGCTAGCGGCGAAGACAGATACGCAGTATTTT. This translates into CASSLGLAAKTDTQYF.

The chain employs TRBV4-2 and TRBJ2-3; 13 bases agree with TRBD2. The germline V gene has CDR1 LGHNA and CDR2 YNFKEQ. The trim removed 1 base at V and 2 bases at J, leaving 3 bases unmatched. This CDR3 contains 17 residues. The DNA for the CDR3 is TGTGCCAGCAGCCAAGTTGGGACTAGCGGGAACACAGATACGCAGTATTTT. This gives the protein CASSQVGTSGNTDTQYF.

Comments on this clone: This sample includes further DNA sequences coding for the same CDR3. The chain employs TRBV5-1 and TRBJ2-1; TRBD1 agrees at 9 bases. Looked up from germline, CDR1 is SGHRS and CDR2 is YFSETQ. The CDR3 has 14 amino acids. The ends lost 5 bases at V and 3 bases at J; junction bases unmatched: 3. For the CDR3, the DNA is TGCGCCAGCAGTCCGGGACAGGGCTACAATGAGCAGTTCTTC. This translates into CASSPGQGYNEQFF.

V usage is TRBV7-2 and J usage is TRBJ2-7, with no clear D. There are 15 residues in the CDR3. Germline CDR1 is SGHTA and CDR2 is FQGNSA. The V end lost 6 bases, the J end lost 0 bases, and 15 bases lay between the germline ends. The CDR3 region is CASRRDRTSSYEQYF. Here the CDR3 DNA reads TGTGCCAGCAGACGTGACCGGACCAGCTCCTACGAGCAGTACTTC.

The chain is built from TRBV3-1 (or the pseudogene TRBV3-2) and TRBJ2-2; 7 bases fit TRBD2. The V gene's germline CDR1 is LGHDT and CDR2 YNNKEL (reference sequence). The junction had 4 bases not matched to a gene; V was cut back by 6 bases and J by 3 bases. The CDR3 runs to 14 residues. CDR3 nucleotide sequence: TGTGCCAGCAGAAAGGCGGGGGACACCGGGGAGCTGTTTTTT. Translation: CASRKAGDTGELFF.

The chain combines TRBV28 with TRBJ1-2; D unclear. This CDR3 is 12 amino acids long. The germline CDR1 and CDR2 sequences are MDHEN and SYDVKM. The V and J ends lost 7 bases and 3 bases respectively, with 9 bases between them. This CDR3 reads CASNTNHYGYTF. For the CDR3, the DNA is TGTGCCAGCAACACGAATCACTATGGCTACACCTTC.

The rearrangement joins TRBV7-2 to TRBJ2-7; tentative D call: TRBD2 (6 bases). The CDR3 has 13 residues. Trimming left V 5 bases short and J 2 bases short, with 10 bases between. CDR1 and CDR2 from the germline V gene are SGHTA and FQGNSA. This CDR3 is CASSMAGPYEQYF. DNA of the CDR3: TGTGCCAGCAGCATGGCGGGGCCCTACGAGCAGTACTTC.